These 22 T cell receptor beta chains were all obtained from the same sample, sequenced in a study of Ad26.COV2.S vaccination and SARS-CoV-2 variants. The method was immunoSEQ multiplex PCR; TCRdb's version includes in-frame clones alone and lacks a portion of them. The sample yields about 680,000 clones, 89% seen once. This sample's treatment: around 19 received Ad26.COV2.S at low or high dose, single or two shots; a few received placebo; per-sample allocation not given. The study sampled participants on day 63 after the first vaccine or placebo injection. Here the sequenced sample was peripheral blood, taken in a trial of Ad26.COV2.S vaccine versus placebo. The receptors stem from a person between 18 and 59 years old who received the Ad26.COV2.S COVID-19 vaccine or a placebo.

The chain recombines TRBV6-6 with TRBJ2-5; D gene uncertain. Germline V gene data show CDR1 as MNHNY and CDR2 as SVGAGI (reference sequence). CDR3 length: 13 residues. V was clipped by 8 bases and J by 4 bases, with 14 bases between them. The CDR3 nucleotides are TGTGCCAGCTTCCCCCAGCCGGGAGAGACCCAGTACTTC. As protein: CASFPQPGETQYF.

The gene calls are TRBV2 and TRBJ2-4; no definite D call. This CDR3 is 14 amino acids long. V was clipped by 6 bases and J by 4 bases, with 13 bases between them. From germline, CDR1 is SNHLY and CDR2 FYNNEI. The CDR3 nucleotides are TGTGCCAGCAGGGATCCGACACGTAAAAACATTCAGTACTTC. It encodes CASRDPTRKNIQYF.

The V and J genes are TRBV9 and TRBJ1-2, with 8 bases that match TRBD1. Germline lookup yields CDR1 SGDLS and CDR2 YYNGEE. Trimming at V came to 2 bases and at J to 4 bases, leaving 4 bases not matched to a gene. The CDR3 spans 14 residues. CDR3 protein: CASSVQGAGYGYTF. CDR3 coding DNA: TGTGCCAGCAGCGTGCAGGGGGCCGGCTATGGCTACACCTTC.

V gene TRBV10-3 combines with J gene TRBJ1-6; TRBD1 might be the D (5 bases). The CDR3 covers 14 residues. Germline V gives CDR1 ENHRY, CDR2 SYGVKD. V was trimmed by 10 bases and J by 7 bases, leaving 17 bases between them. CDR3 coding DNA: TGTGCCACGAGACCGGGACTTATGAATTCACCCCTCCACTTT. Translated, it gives CATRPGLMNSPLHF.

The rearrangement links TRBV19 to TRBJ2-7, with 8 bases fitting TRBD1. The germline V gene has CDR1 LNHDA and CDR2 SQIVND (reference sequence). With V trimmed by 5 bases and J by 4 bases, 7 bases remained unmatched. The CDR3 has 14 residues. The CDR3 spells CASSLRTGLYEQYF. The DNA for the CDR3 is TGTGCCAGTAGTTTACGGACAGGGCTGTACGAGCAGTACTTC.

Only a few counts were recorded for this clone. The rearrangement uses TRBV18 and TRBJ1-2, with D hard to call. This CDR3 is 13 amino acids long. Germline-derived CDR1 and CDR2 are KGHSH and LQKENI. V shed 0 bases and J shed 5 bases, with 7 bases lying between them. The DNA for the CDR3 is TGTGCCAGCTCACCACCCGGCGGATATGGCTACACCTTC. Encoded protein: CASSPPGGYGYTF.

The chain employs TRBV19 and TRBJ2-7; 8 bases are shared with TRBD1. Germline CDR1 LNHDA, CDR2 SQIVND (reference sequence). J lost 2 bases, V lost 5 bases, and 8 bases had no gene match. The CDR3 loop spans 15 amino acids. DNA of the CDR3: TGTGCCAGTAGTCCCCGGGACAGGCCTCCCTACGAGCAGTACTTC. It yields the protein CASSPRDRPPYEQYF.

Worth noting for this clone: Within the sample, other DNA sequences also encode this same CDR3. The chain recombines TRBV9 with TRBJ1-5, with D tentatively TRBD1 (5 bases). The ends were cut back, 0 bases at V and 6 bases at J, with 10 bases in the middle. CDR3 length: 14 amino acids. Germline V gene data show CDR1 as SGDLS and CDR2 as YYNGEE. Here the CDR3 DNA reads TGTGCCAGCAGCGTAGGGCAGGGAAGTCAGCCCCAGCATTTT. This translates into CASSVGQGSQPQHF.

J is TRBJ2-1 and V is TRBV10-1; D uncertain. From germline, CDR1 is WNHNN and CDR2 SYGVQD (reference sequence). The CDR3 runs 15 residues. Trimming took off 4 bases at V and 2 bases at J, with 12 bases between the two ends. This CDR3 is CASSVSETPYNEQFF. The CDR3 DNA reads TGCGCCAGCAGTGTAAGCGAAACCCCCTACAATGAGCAGTTCTTC.

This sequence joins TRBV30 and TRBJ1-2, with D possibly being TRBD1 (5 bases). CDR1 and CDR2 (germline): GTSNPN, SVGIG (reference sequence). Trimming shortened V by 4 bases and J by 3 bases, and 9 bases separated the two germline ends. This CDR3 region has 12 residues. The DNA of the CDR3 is TGTGCCTGGACCCGGGGCGACTATGGCTACACCTTC. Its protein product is CAWTRGDYGYTF.

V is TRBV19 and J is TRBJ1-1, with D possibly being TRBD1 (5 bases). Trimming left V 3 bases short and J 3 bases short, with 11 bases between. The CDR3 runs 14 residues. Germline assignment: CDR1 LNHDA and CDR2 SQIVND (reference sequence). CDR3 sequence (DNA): TGTGCCAGTAGTATCCAGGGCAGGGACACTGAAGCTTTCTTT. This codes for CASSIQGRDTEAFF.

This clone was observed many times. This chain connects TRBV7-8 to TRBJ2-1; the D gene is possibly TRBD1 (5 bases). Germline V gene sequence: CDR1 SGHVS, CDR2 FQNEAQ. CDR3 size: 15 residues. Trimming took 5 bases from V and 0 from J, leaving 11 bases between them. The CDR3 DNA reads TGTGCCAGCAGCCCAGGGTTGAGCTCCTACAATGAGCAGTTCTTC. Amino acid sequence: CASSPGLSSYNEQFF.

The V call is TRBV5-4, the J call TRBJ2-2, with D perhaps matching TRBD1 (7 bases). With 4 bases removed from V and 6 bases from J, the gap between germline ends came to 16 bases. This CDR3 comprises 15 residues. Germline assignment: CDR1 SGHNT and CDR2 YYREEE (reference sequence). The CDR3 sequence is CASSTQGGVSGELFF. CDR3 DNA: TGTGCCAGCAGCACCCAGGGGGGAGTTTCCGGGGAGCTGTTTTTT. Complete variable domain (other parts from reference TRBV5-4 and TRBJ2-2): ETGVTQSPTHLIKTRGQQVTLRCSSQSGHNTVSWYQQALGQGPQFIFQYYREEENGRGNFPPRFSGLQFPNYSSELNVNALELDDSALYLCASSTQGGVSGELFFGEGSRLTVL.

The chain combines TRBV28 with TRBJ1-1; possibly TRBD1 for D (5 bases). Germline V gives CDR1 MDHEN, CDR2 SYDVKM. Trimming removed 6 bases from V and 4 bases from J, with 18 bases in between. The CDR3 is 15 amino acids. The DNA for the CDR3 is TGTGCCAGCAGACCGACAGAGAGCGCGTTCACTGAAGCTTTCTTT. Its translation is CASRPTESAFTEAFF. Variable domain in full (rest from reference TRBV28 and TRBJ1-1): DVKVTQSSRYLVKRTGEKVFLECVQDMDHENMFWYRQDPGLGLRLIYFSYDVKMKEKGDIPEGYSVSREKKERFSLILESASTNQTSMYLCASRPTESAFTEAFFGQGTRLTVV.

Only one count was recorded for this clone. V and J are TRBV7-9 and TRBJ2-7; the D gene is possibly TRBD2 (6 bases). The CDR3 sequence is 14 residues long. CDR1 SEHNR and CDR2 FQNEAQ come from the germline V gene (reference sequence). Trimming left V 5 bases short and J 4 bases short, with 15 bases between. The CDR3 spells CASSPTSSQYEQYF. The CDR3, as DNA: TGTGCCAGCAGCCCTACTAGCTCCCAGTACGAGCAGTACTTC. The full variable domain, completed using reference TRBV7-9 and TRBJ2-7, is DTGVSQNPRHKITKRGQNVTFRCDPISEHNRLYWYRQTLGQGPEFLTYFQNEAQLEKSRLLSDRFSAERPKGSFSTLEIQRTEQGDSAMYLCASSPTSSQYEQYFGPGTRLTVT.

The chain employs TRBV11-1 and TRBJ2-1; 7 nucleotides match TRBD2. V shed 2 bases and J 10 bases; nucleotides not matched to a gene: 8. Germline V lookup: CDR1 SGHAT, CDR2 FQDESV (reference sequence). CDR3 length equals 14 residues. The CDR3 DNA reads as TGTGCCAGCAGCTTAAACCCCTCGACTAGCGAGCAGTTCTTC. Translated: CASSLNPSTSEQFF.

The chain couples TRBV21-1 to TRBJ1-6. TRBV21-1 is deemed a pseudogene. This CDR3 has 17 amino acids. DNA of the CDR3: TGTGCCAGCAGAGGAGGGGGGGGCTTATTCTATAATTCACCCCTCCACTTT. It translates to CASRGGGGLFYNSPLHF.

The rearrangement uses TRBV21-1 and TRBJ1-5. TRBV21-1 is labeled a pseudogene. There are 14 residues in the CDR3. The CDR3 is CASSHRDASQPQHF. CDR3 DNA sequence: TGTGCCAGCTCTCACCGGGACGCTAGTCAGCCCCAGCATTTT.

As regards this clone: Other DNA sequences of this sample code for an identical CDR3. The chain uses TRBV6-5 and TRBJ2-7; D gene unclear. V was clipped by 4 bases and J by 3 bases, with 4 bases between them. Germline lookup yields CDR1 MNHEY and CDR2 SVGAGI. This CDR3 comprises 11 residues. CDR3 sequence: CASSSIYEQYF. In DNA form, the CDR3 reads TGTGCCAGCAGTTCGATCTACGAGCAGTACTTC.

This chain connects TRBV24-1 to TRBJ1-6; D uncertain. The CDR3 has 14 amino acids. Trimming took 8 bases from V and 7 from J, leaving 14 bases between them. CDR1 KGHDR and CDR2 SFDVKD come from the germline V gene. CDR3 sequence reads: CATTGASFNSPLHF. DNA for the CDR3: TGTGCCACCACGGGTGCCAGCTTCAATTCACCCCTCCACTTT.

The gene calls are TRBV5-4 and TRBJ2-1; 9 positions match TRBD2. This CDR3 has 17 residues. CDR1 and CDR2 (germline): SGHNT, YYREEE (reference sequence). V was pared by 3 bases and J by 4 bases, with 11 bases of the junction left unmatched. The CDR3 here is CASSSRVAGGLYNEQFF. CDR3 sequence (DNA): TGTGCCAGCAGCTCCCGAGTGGCGGGGGGGCTTTACAATGAGCAGTTCTTC.

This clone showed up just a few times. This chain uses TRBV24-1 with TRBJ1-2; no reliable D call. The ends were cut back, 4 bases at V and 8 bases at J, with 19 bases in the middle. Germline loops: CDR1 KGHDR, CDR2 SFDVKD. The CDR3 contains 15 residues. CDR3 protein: CATSDPAKPSDGYTF. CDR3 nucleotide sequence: TGTGCCACCAGTGACCCCGCCAAGCCGTCTGACGGCTACACCTTC.